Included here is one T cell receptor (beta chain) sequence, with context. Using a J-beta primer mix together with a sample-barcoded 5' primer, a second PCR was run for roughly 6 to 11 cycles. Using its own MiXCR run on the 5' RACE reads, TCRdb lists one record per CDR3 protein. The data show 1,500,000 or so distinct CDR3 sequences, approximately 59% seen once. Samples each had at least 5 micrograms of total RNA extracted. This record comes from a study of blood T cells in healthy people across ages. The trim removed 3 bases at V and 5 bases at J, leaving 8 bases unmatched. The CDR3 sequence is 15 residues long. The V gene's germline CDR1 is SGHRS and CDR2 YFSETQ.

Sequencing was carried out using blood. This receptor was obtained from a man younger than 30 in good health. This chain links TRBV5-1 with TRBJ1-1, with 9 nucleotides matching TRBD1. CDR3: CASSWGQGGETEAFF. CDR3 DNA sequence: TGCGCCAGCAGCTGGGGACAGGGCGGAGAAACTGAAGCTTTCTTT.